Shown below are 15 T cell receptor beta chains from a single sample sequenced in a study of T cells after posttransplantation cyclophosphamide. Produced via immunoSEQ multiplex PCR; TCRdb's table is partial and in-frame only. This sample has 25,000 to 30,000 clones, with 80% to 90% found just once. Sequencing used PBMCs. The source of these receptors is a middle-aged man.

The J gene is TRBJ1-6, the V gene TRBV30; weak D call: TRBD1 (5 bases). The CDR3 is made up of 13 amino acids. Germline CDR1 is GTSNPN and CDR2 is SVGIG (reference sequence). Trimming shortened V by 5 bases and J by 9 bases, and 14 bases separated the two germline ends. The CDR3: CAWGGLGISPLHF. The CDR3 bases are TGTGCCTGGGGGGGGTTGGGGATTTCACCCCTCCACTTT.

This sequence joins TRBV4-3 and TRBJ2-1, with D unclear. The CDR3 has 13 residues. CDR1 and CDR2 (germline): LGHNA, YSLEER. Trimming removed 0 bases at V and 6 bases at J, with 6 bases between. This chain's CDR3 is CASSQEAGNEQFF. CDR3 DNA sequence: TGCGCCAGCAGCCAAGAAGCAGGCAATGAGCAGTTCTTC.

V usage is TRBV27 and J usage is TRBJ2-5; a weak D match, TRBD2 (6 bases). V was cut by 3 bases and J by 5 bases, with 10 bases left in between. Germline V lookup: CDR1 MNHEY, CDR2 SMNVEV (reference sequence). The CDR3 consists of 13 residues. The CDR3 is CASSLRRDETQYF. The CDR3 DNA sequence: TGTGCCAGCAGTTTGAGGCGGGACGAGACCCAGTACTTC.

To note about this clone: At one of its ends the junction is not consistent with the germline gene, which may arise from a read error. In the same sample, other DNA sequences code for this CDR3. The J gene is TRBJ2-3, the V gene TRBV5-6; 12 bases match TRBD2. Germline CDR1 SGHDT, CDR2 YYEEEE. This CDR3 has 16 amino acids. The CDR3 region has the DNA TGCGCCAGCAGCTTAGGACTAGCGGGAAAGTTTGATACGCAGTATTTT. It specifies CASSLGLAGKFDTQYF.

The rearrangement links TRBV13 to TRBJ2-4, with 10 bases that match TRBD1. The CDR3 has 20 amino acids. CDR1 is PRHDT, CDR2 FYEKMQ, per germline (reference sequence). The trim removed 4 bases at V and 0 bases at J, leaving 15 bases unmatched. The CDR3 protein is CASSSDRDRGHNLAKNIQYF. The CDR3, as DNA: TGTGCCAGCAGCTCGGACCGGGACAGGGGACACAATCTAGCCAAAAACATTCAGTACTTC.

This chain uses TRBV5-4 with TRBJ2-3; D not resolved. CDR3 length: 15 amino acids. From germline, CDR1 is SGHNT and CDR2 YYREEE (reference sequence). The ends were cut back, 3 bases at V and 0 bases at J, with 11 bases in the middle. The CDR3, as DNA: TGTGCCAGCAGCTACGTCGGTCGTAGCACAGATACGCAGTATTTT. Protein product: CASSYVGRSTDTQYF. Variable domain in full (rest from reference TRBV5-4 and TRBJ2-3): ETGVTQSPTHLIKTRGQQVTLRCSSQSGHNTVSWYQQALGQGPQFIFQYYREEENGRGNFPPRFSGLQFPNYSSELNVNALELDDSALYLCASSYVGRSTDTQYFGPGTRLTVL.

The rearrangement links TRBV7-9 to TRBJ2-3; 13 bases are a match to TRBD2. Germline CDR1 and CDR2: SEHNR and FQNEAQ (reference sequence). The CDR3 sequence is 17 residues long. V shed 5 bases and J 1 base; nucleotides not matched to a gene: 6. The CDR3 loop reads CASSPGTSGTRTDTQYF. CDR3 DNA sequence: TGTGCCAGCAGCCCTGGGACTAGCGGGACCCGCACAGATACGCAGTATTTT.

V and J are TRBV7-2 and TRBJ2-1, with 7 bases matching TRBD1. The J segment lost 5 bases and the V segment lost 2 bases, leaving 6 bases of the junction unmatched. Germline V CDR1 and CDR2: SGHTA, FQGNSA. The CDR3 consists of 15 residues. The CDR3 sequence is CASSLSGTEHNEQFF. In DNA, the CDR3 is TGTGCCAGCAGCTTATCCGGGACAGAGCACAATGAGCAGTTCTTC. Looking up the rest from reference TRBV7-2 and TRBJ2-1 gives the full variable domain: GAGVSQSPSNKVTEKGKDVELRCDPISGHTALYWYRQSLGQGLEFLIYFQGNSAPDKSGLPSDRFSAERTGGSVSTLTIQRTQQEDSAVYLCASSLSGTEHNEQFFGPGTRLTVL.

The V call is TRBV23-1, the J call TRBJ1-2; TRBD1 agrees at 8 bases. TRBV23-1 is flagged as an ORF with uncertain function. This CDR3 is 15 amino acids long. The ends lost 4 bases at V and 5 bases at J; junction bases unmatched: 9. DNA of the CDR3: TGCGCCAGCAGTCGATCAGGACAGGGCTTATATGGCTACACCTTC. Translating it yields CASSRSGQGLYGYTF.

The genes are TRBV11-3 and TRBJ2-5, with 9 nucleotides matching TRBD1. V was pared by 2 bases and J by 2 bases, with 6 bases of the junction left unmatched. From germline, CDR1 is SGHNT and CDR2 YENEEA. This CDR3 comprises 16 residues. The CDR3 loop reads CASSLLGTGLQETQYF. Written as DNA, the CDR3 is TGTGCCAGCAGCTTACTCGGGACAGGGCTTCAAGAGACCCAGTACTTC.

The chain has TRBV29-1 and TRBJ2-3, with D uncertain. Germline V gene sequence: CDR1 SQVTM, CDR2 ANQGSEA. V shed 3 bases and J shed 6 bases, with 10 bases lying between them. This CDR3 comprises 12 residues. This CDR3 reads CSVDVTTDTQYF. The CDR3 DNA is TGCAGCGTTGACGTTACTACGGATACGCAGTATTTT.

V and J are TRBV27 and TRBJ2-1; 10 bases are shared with TRBD2. The germline V gene has CDR1 MNHEY and CDR2 SMNVEV (reference sequence). J lost 8 bases, V lost 5 bases, and 6 bases had no gene match. CDR3 size: 14 residues. CDR3 nucleotide sequence: TGTGCCAGCAGTCCGGGACTAGCGACCGATGAGCAGTTCTTC. Its protein is CASSPGLATDEQFF.

This sequence joins TRBV5-1 and TRBJ1-1, with a possible D match to TRBD1 (5 bases). The V end was cut by 0 bases, the J end by 7 bases, with 13 bases between. The CDR3 is made up of 14 amino acids. The germline CDR1 and CDR2 sequences are SGHRS and YFSETQ. CDR3 loop: CASSLDGGLGEAFF. The CDR3 coding sequence is TGCGCCAGCAGCTTGGACGGGGGACTGGGTGAAGCTTTCTTT.

This clone occurred a few times. The chain recombines TRBV5-6 with TRBJ1-1, with 9 bases matching TRBD1. With 4 bases clipped from V and 11 bases from J, the junction kept 6 bases outside the gene matches. The CDR3 spans 12 residues. Germline CDR1 SGHDT, CDR2 YYEEEE. The CDR3 DNA reads TGTGCCAGCAGCCCAAGGACAGGGGAGGCTTTCTTT. Its translation is CASSPRTGEAFF.

The V gene is TRBV4-1, the J gene TRBJ2-3; D is ambiguous. CDR1 is MGHRA, CDR2 YSYEKL, per germline. This CDR3 is built from 15 residues. Trimming pared 0 bases from V and 5 bases from J, leaving 12 bases between. The CDR3 protein is CASSQDSGHGDTQYF. The CDR3 DNA reads as TGCGCCAGCAGCCAAGATTCAGGCCACGGAGATACGCAGTATTTT.